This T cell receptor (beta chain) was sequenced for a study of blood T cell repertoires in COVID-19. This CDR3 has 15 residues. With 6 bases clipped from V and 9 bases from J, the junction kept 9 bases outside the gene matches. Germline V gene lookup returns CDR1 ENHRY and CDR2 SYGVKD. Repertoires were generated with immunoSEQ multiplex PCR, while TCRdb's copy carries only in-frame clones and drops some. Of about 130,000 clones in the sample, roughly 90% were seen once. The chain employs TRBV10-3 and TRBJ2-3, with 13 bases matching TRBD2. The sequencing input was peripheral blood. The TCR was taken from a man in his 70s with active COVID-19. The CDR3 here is CAISGEGLAGNTQYF. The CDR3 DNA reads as TGTGCCATCAGCGGAGAGGGACTAGCGGGAAACACGCAGTATTTT.